The 5 T cell receptor beta chains given below trace back to one sample, sequenced in a study of CXCR3-negative and CXCR3-positive naive CD8 T cells. General study findings and limits: Hydrophobicity was higher for TRB CDR3s found in CXCR3-positive naive cells than in CXCR3-negative naive cells.

Through 5' RACE with UMI labels, the TRB cDNA libraries were prepared. Each CDR3 protein gets one entry in TCRdb, which reprocessed the 5' RACE reads and gives no DNA. This listing includes 100,000 to 150,000 distinct CDR3 sequences. These receptors have no identified antigens. Specimen: naive CXCR3+ CD8+ T cells from blood. Noted subset: CD45RO-CCR7+CD27+CD95- naive CD8+ T cells expressing CXCR3 (TNR3+). The receptor source for this set is a human donor in good health. Some clones in this sample may be carry-over from other donors' samples.

The rearrangement joins TRBV25-1 to TRBJ1-2; the TCRdb D gene call, TRBD1, has no DNA to confirm it. The CDR3 contains 13 residues. CDR1 and CDR2 (germline): MGHDK, SYGVNS. This CDR3 reads CASSGDNYYGYTF.

CDR3 sequence reads: CASSDSPTDIYEQYF. The rearrangement joins TRBV7-9 to TRBJ2-7. From germline, CDR1 is SEHNR and CDR2 FQNEAQ (reference sequence). The CDR3 is 15 residues long.

This chain joins TRBV6-5 and TRBJ2-2; TCRdb returns TRBD1, unconfirmable since there is no DNA. From germline, CDR1 is MNHEY and CDR2 SVGAGI. The CDR3 runs to 15 residues. The CDR3 reads CASSYTTGGPGELFF.

CDR3: CASRDPATDTQYF. The chain recombines TRBV2 with TRBJ2-3; TCRdb's D call, TRBD1, is unchecked because there is no DNA. Germline lookup yields CDR1 SNHLY and CDR2 FYNNEI. This CDR3 spans 13 amino acids.

The V call is TRBV30, the J call TRBJ2-7; TCRdb gives TRBD1 as the D gene, but with no DNA this cannot be confirmed. From germline, CDR1 is GTSNPN and CDR2 SVGIG (reference sequence). There are 12 residues in the CDR3. The CDR3 loop reads CAWDGTSYEQYF.